This note documents a single TCR beta chain sequence. These data belong to a study of blood T cell repertoires in COVID-19. In the study overall: PBMCs, B-cell-depleted T cells, or T cells were the source of the cDNA or gDNA that made up the material.

Original data processing: By means of reference gene primer amplification, nucleated cell counts were estimated. Generated by immunoSEQ multiplex PCR, the TCRdb table keeps only in-frame clones and is missing some. D and trimming come from the DNA, and the V and J calls and clone size come from that table. The data show about 310,000 clones, over 75% seen once. The sequence was obtained from a woman in her forties or fifties who had recovered from COVID-19. Sequencing used peripheral blood.

The DNA of the CDR3 is TGCAGTGCTAGTCTTGGTCTAGCGGGAGGGCCCCGGGAGCAGTTCTTC. Its protein is CSASLGLAGGPREQFF. V is TRBV20-1 and J is TRBJ2-1; 12 positions match TRBD2. Losses at the gene ends were 3 bases for V and 10 bases for J; bases not matched to a gene: 13. Germline CDR1 and CDR2: DFQATT and SNEGSKA (reference sequence). This CDR3 is built from 16 residues.